This TCR beta chain was captured by sequencing in a study of cytomegalovirus exposure and HLA in healthy donors. Findings and limits, study-wide: In a later analysis, HLA-C alleles had the fewest associated TCRs, DRB1 alleles the most. Sequencing artifact likely explains a cluster of highly shared sequence variants. The study designated fewer than 200 TCR beta chains cytomegalovirus-associated.

The PCR ran on 60 Vbeta and 13 Jbeta primers. Sequencing was performed with immunoSEQ multiplex PCR; in TCRdb, only in-frame clones are kept and a portion is missing. The sample yields roughly 110,000 clones, about 76% seen once. Trimming pared 4 bases from V and 4 bases from J, leaving 10 bases between. The CDR3 has 13 residues. Per germline, CDR1 GTSNPN and CDR2 SVGIG (reference sequence). The table lists this clone with a count of one. Its target is not known. Each donor was healthy, and each was a bone marrow donor. Sequencing input: PBMCs. The receptor comes from a man aged 30 to 39 in good health and CMV-seropositive. The rearrangement joins TRBV30 to TRBJ2-2; D perhaps matches TRBD1 (5 bases). The CDR3 DNA sequence: TGTGCCTGGAAAAGGGGATCCACCGGGGAGCTGTTTTTT. Its translation is CAWKRGSTGELFF. Variable domain in full (rest from reference TRBV30 and TRBJ2-2): SQTIHQWPATLVQPVGSPLSLECTVEGTSNPNLYWYRQAAGRGLQLLFYSVGIGQISSEVPQNLSASRPQDRQFILSSKKLLLSDSGFYLCAWKRGSTGELFFGEGSRLTVL.